The present TCR beta chain was sequenced within a study of OX40 agonist ivuxolimab in advanced cancers. The assay was immunoSEQ multiplex PCR, and TCRdb's table has in-frame clones only and misses some. Of 50,000 or so clones detected, 88% appear once; the ten largest clones hold under 4%. The germline V gene encodes CDR1 SGHAT and CDR2 FQNNGV. Trimming pared 1 base from V and 4 bases from J, leaving 14 bases between. This CDR3 region has 16 residues. The V gene is TRBV11-2, the J gene TRBJ2-1; D may be TRBD2 (6 bases). The sample in question was CD4+ or CD8+ T cells sorted from blood, obtained in a trial of the OX40 agonist ivuxolimab. This clonotype was obtained from an adult with an advanced solid tumor such as melanoma, head and neck, liver or kidney cancer. The CDR3 bases are TGTGCCAGCAGCTTAGGAACTCGGACTACTTACAATGAGCAGTTCTTC. Translating gives CASSLGTRTTYNEQFF.